The rows below give T cell receptor beta chains drawn from one sample of a study of T cells in Graves' hyperthyroidism and ophthalmopathy. TCRdb reprocessed the multiplex PCR reads with MiXCR, giving one entry per CDR3 protein. This table has around 620,000 distinct CDR3 sequences, over 12% appearing once. The sequencing sample was made of blood. Source of these receptors: a woman between 18 and 29 years old with Graves' ophthalmopathy. The CDR3 runs from the conserved cysteine through the conserved F or W. A D gene is named only where the DNA matches it firmly. Some rows mark clone size as missing; the rest say once, few, many or name a class of expanded clone.

J | D | V | size | length | DNA | CDR3
TRBJ1-5 | . | TRBV4-1 | few | 15 | TGCGCCAGCGCGTCCGCCGAATATAGCAATCAGCCCCAGCATTTT | CASASAEYSNQPQHF
TRBJ1-5 | . | TRBV7-2 | many | 14 | TGTGCCAGCAGCTTAGACATTAGCAATCAGCCCCAGCATTTT | CASSLDISNQPQHF
TRBJ1-3 | . | TRBV5-5 | many | 13 | TGTGCCAGCAGTCTTCGCAGTGGAAACACCATATATTTT | CASSLRSGNTIYF
TRBJ2-1 | . | TRBV11-2 | few | 15 | TGTGCCAGCAGCTATCCAGAAAGATCCTACAATGAGCAGTTCTTC | CASSYPERSYNEQFF
TRBJ2-4 | . | TRBV29-1 | . | 16 | TGCAGCGTTGAAGACCTCTCTGGTCTAGCCAAAAACATTCAGTACTTC | CSVEDLSGLAKNIQYF
TRBJ2-7 | TRBD1 | TRBV5-6 | many | 15 | TGTGCCAGCAGCTTAAAACAGGGGGTGGTCTACGAGCAGTACTTC | CASSLKQGVVYEQYF
TRBJ2-7 | . | TRBV27 | many | 12 | TGTGCCAGCAGTTTAGGTCCCAGCGAGCAGTACTTC | CASSLGPSEQYF
TRBJ2-2 | . | TRBV20-1 | few | 13 | TGCAGTGCTAGAGATTACGGGGACGGGGAGCTGTTTTTT | CSARDYGDGELFF
TRBJ2-5 | . | TRBV18 | many | 14 | TGTGCCAGCTCCCAAGACGGCAGGCAAGAGACCCAGTACTTC | CASSQDGRQETQYF
TRBJ2-7 | . | TRBV30 | . | 14 | TGTGCCTGGTCGACAGGGCGGGGTTCTGGCGAGCAGTACTTC | CAWSTGRGSGEQYF
TRBJ2-3 | . | TRBV7-8 | many | 15 | TGTGCCAGCAGCTTAGCTATTTTGGGCACAGATACGCAGTATTTT | CASSLAILGTDTQYF
TRBJ2-7 | TRBD1 | TRBV5-8 | . | 14 | TGTGCCAGCAGCCAGGACAGGCGGCGGTACGAGCAGTACTTC | CASSQDRRRYEQYF
TRBJ2-3 | TRBD2 | TRBV4-3 | . | 17 | TGCGCCAGCAGCCAAGATGGTGGGGGAGGGCTCGCAGATACGCAGTATTTT | CASSQDGGGGLADTQYF
TRBJ2-1 | TRBD1 | TRBV7-3 | few | 13 | TGTGCCAGCAGCTTTGACAGGGGGACTGAGCAGTTCTTC | CASSFDRGTEQFF
TRBJ2-1 | . | TRBV7-2 | many | 14 | TGTGCCAGCAGCTTAATGGCTGGCGACAATGAGCAGTTCTTC | CASSLMAGDNEQFF
TRBJ1-1 | TRBD1 | TRBV18 | many | 14 | TGTGCCAGTTGCGACAGGGTAATGAACACTGAAGCTTTCTTT | CASCDRVMNTEAFF
TRBJ1-2 | TRBD1 | TRBV4-1 | . | 13 | TGCGCCAGCAGCCATACAGGGGACGGTGGCTACACCTTC | CASSHTGDGGYTF
TRBJ1-1 | . | TRBV6-1 | . | 14 | TGTGCCAGCAGTATAGGGTGGGGGAACACTGAAGCTTTCTTT | CASSIGWGNTEAFF
TRBJ2-5 | TRBD2 | TRBV7-3 | many | 15 | TGTGCCAGCAGATCCGGACTAGCGGGAGATGAGACCCAGTACTTC | CASRSGLAGDETQYF
TRBJ2-2 | . | TRBV4-2 | . | 18 | TGTGCCAGCAGCCACCGATTCGGAGGGGCTACGAACACCGGGGAGCTGTTTTTT | CASSHRFGGATNTGELFF
TRBJ1-4 | . | TRBV14 | few | 18 | TGTGCCAGCAGCCAAGTCCACGCTGAACAGGGCCGATCGGAAAAACTGTTTTTT | CASSQVHAEQGRSEKLFF
TRBJ1-5 | . | TRBV9 | few | 13 | TGTGCCAGCAGCCGACAGGATTCTCAGCCCCAGCATTTT | CASSRQDSQPQHF
TRBJ2-4 | . | TRBV5-6 | few | 14 | TGTGCCAGCAGCATCATGGGAGGCAAAAACATTCAGTACTTC | CASSIMGGKNIQYF
TRBJ2-1 | . | TRBV2 | many | 11 | TGTGCCAGCAGTGACCTGGGACCGCAGTTCTTC | CASSDLGPQFF